A single sample is the source of the 4 T cell receptor beta chains below, sequenced in a study of Graves' ophthalmopathy and Graves' hyperthyroidism. CDR3 regions of TCR beta were amplified from RNA transcripts. First-round RT-PCR relied on HTBI primers, and a second-round multiplex PCR came next. TCRdb passed the multiplex PCR reads through MiXCR, listing each CDR3 protein once. In the table there are over a million distinct CDR3 sequences, 35% to 45% of which are singletons. The sequencing input was peripheral blood or thyroid tissue (not recorded which). Receptors originate from an adult man with Graves' hyperthyroidism.

There are a few counts of this clonotype. This chain links TRBV6-5 with TRBJ1-5, with D hard to call. V dropped 6 bases and J dropped 0 bases, with 12 bases sitting between them. The CDR3 has 15 amino acids. CDR1 MNHEY and CDR2 SVGAGI come from the germline V gene. This CDR3 reads CASSVIGVSNQPQHF. CDR3 nucleotides: TGTGCCAGCAGCGTCATCGGTGTTAGCAATCAGCCCCAGCATTTT.

This clonotype was detected many times. The rearrangement uses TRBV6-6 and TRBJ1-1, with no clear D. In germline, CDR1 is MNHNY, CDR2 SVGAGI (reference sequence). V lost 7 bases and J 1 base, leaving 10 bases between the germline ends. The CDR3 has 13 residues. DNA of the CDR3: TGTGCCAGCATGGTCAAGGGGAACACTGAAGCTTTCTTT. This encodes CASMVKGNTEAFF.

This clonotype has only a few counts. The rearrangement links TRBV15 to TRBJ1-4, with a tentative D call TRBD1 (6 bases). Trimming took 1 base from V and 15 from J, leaving 18 bases between them. The CDR3 consists of 14 residues. CDR1 and CDR2 from the germline V gene are LNHNV and YYDKDF (reference sequence). CDR3 residues: CATSRGSQRDKVFF. DNA for the CDR3: TGTGCCACCAGCAGAGGTTCGCAACGGGACAAGGTGTTTTTT.

This chain links TRBV12-3 or TRBV12-4 with TRBJ1-2, with D possibly being TRBD1 (5 bases). V lost 5 bases and J 4 bases, leaving 11 bases between the germline ends. This CDR3 has 13 residues. CDR3 bases: TGTGCCAGCAGTCCAGACAGACCCTATGGCTACACCTTC. It codes for CASSPDRPYGYTF.